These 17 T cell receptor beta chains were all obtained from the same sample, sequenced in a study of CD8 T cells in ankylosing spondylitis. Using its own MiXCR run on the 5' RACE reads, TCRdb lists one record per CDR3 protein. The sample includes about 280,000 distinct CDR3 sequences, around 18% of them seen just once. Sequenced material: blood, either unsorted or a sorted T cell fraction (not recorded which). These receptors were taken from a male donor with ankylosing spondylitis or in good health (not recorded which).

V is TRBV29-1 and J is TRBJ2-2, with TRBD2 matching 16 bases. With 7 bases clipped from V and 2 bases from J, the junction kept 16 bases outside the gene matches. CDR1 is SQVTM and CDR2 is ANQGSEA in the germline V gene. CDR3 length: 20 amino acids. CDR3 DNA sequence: TGCAGCGCACCAAGTGGGACTAGCGGGAGGGCCGCCAAAAACACCGGGGAGCTGTTTTTT. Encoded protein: CSAPSGTSGRAAKNTGELFF.

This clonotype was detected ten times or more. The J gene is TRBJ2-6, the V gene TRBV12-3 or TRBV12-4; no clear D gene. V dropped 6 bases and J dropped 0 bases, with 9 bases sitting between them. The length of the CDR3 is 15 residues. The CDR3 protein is CASRSTYSGANVLTF. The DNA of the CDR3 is TGTGCCAGCAGGTCTACCTACTCTGGGGCCAACGTCCTGACTTTC.

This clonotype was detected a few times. The chain's CDR3 is CASSFGDRPAFNYGYTF. The CDR3 DNA follows: TGTGCCAGCAGCTTCGGAGACAGACCGGCTTTTAACTATGGCTACACCTTC. The chain carries TRBV5-6 and TRBJ1-2; possibly TRBD1 for D (5 bases). CDR3 length: 17 residues. V was cut by 2 bases and J by 1 base, with 18 bases left in between. Germline V gene data show CDR1 as SGHDT and CDR2 as YYEEEE.

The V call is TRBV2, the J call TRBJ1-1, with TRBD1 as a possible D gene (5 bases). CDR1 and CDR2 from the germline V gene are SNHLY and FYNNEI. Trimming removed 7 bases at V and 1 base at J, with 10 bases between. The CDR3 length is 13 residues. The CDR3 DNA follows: TGTGCCAGCAAAGGGGCCGGGAACACTGAAGCTTTCTTT. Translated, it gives CASKGAGNTEAFF.

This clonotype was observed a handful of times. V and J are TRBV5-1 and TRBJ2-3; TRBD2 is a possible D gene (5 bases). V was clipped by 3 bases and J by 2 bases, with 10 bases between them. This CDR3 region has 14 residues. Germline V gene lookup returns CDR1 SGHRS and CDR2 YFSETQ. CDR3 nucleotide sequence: TGCGCCAGCAGCTCAGGACGGGACACAGATACGCAGTATTTT. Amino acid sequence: CASSSGRDTDTQYF.

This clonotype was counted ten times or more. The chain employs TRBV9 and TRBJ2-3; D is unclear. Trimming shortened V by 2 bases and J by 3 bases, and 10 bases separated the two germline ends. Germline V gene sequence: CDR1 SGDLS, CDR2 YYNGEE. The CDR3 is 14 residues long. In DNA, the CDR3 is TGTGCCAGCAGCGTTTCGGGCCCAACAGATACGCAGTATTTT. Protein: CASSVSGPTDTQYF.

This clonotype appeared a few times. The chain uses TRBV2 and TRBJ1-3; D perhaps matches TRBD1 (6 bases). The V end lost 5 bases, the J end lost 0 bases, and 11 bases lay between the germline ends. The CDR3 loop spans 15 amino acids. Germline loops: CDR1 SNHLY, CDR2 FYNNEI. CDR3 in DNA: TGTGCCAGCAGTCAGGACAGCGCCTCTGGAAACACCATATATTTT. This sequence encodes CASSQDSASGNTIYF.

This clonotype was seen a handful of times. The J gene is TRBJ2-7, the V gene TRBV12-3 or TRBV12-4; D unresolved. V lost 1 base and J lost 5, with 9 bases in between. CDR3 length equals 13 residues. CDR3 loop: CASSLGIWDEQYV. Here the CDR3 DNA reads TGTGCCAGCAGTTTAGGAATCTGGGACGAGCAGTACGTC.

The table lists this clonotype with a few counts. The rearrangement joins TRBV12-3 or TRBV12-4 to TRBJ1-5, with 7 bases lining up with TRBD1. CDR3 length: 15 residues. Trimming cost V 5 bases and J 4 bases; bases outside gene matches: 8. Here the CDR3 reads CASSPAGQINQPQHF. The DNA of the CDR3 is TGTGCCAGCAGTCCGGCGGGACAGATTAATCAGCCCCAGCATTTT.

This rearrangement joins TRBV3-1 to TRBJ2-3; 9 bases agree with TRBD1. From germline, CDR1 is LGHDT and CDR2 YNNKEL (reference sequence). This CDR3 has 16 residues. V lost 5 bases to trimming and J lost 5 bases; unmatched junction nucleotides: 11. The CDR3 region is CASSSRNRGRGDTQYF. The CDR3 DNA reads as TGTGCCAGCAGCAGTCGTAACAGGGGGCGTGGAGATACGCAGTATTTT.

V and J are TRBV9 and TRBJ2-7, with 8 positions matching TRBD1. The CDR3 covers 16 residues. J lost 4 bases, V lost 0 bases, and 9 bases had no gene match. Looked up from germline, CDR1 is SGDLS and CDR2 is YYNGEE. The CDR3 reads CASSVAPGTGDYEQYV. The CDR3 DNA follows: TGTGCCAGCAGCGTAGCCCCCGGGACAGGAGATTACGAGCAGTACGTC.

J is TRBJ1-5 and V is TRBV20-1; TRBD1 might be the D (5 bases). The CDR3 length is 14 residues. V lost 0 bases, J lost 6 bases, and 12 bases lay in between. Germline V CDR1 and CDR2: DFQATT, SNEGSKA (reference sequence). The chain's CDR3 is CSARDSSGRQPQHF. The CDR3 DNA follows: TGCAGTGCTAGAGATAGTTCAGGGCGTCAGCCCCAGCATTTT.

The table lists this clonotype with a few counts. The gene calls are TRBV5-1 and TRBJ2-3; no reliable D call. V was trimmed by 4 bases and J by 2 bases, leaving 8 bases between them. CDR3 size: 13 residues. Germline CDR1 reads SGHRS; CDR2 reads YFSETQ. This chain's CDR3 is CASSLTNTDTQYF. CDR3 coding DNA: TGCGCCAGCAGCCTTACGAACACAGATACGCAGTATTTT.

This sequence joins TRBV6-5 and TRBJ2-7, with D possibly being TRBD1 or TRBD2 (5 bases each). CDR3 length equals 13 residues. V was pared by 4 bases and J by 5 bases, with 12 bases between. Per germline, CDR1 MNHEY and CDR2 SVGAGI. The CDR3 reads CASSSPQGDEQYV. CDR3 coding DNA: TGTGCCAGCAGTTCCCCCCAGGGAGACGAGCAGTACGTC.

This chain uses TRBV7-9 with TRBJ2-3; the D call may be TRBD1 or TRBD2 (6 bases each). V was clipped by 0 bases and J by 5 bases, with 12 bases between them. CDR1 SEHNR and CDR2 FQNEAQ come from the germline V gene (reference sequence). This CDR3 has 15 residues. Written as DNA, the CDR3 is TGTGCCAGCAGCTTAGCGCCGGGGGCGGTAGATACGCAGTATTTT. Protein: CASSLAPGAVDTQYF. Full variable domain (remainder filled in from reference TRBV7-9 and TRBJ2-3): DTGVSQNPRHKITKRGQNVTFRCDPISEHNRLYWYRQTLGQGPEFLTYFQNEAQLEKSRLLSDRFSAERPKGSFSTLEIQRTEQGDSAMYLCASSLAPGAVDTQYFGPGTRLTVL.

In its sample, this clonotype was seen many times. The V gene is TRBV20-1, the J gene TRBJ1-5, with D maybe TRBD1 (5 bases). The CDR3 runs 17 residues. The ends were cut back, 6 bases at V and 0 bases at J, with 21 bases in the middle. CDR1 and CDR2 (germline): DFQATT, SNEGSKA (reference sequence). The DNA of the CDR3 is TGCAGTGCCGGCCGGGACCGTATTGATAATAGCAATCAGCCCCAGCATTTT. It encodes CSAGRDRIDNSNQPQHF.

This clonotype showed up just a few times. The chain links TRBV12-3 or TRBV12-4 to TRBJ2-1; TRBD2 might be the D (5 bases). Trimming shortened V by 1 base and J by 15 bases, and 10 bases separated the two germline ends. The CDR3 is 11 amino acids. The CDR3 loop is CASSLVGEPFF. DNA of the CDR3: TGTGCCAGCAGTTTAGTCGGGGAACCGTTCTTC.